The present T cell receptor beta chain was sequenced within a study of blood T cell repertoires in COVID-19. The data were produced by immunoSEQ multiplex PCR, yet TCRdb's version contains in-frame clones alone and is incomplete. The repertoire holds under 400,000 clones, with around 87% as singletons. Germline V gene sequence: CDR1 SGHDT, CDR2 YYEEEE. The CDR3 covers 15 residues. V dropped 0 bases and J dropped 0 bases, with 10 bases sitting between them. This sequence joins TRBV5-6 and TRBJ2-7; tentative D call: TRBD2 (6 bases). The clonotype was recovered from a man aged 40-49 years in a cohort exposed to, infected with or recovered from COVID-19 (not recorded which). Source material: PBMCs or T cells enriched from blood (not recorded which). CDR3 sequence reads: CASSLDPGLSYEQYF. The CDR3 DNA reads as TGTGCCAGCAGCTTGGATCCGGGACTCTCCTACGAGCAGTACTTC.